These 4 T cell receptor beta chains were all obtained from the same sample, sequenced in a study of radiotherapy plus CTLA-4 blockade in lung cancer (dated by TCRdb to 2016 to 2019). Receptor libraries were prepared by the immunoSEQ multiplex PCR assay. Drawn from immuneACCESS, this table holds only the in-frame rearrangements with V and J called that TCRdb kept. Clones are partly lost; checked studies trace under half to an unresolved V gene and leave the rest unexplained. The sample records 60,000 to 85,000 clones, around 84% of which are singletons. The ten largest account for around 0.87% of the sample. Sequenced here: peripheral blood, sampled from a patient treated with radiotherapy plus ipilimumab. The source of these receptors is a human donor with non-small cell lung cancer who had stable disease on radiotherapy plus ipilimumab.

The rearrangement links TRBV28 to TRBJ1-5, with TRBD1 matching over 8 bases. Germline values: CDR1 MDHEN, CDR2 SYDVKM. There are 15 residues in the CDR3. The ends lost 4 bases at V and 4 bases at J; junction bases unmatched: 6. CDR3 bases: TGTGCCAGCAGTTCCGCGACAGGGGATAATCAGCCCCAGCATTTT. This sequence encodes CASSSATGDNQPQHF.

This chain joins TRBV6-1 and TRBJ2-6; D is uncertain. Germline-derived CDR1 and CDR2 are MNHNS and SASEGT. There are 15 residues in the CDR3. Trimming pared 7 bases from V and 3 bases from J, leaving 13 bases between. The CDR3 bases are TGTGCCAGCATTAGAAACCGGGTTGGGGCCAACGTCCTGACTTTC. Encoded protein: CASIRNRVGANVLTF.

This chain connects TRBV11-3 to TRBJ2-3, with D possibly matching TRBD2 (5 bases). The V end lost 5 bases, the J end lost 0 bases, and 15 bases lay between the germline ends. The CDR3 loop spans 16 amino acids. Per the germline V gene, CDR1 is SGHNT and CDR2 is YENEEA. The CDR3 nucleotides are TGTGCCAGCAGCCCCGGACTTGACCCTAGCACAGATACGCAGTATTTT. Its protein is CASSPGLDPSTDTQYF.

The chain links TRBV5-1 to TRBJ2-7; D might be TRBD1 (6 bases). The CDR3 runs 15 residues. From germline, CDR1 is SGHRS and CDR2 YFSETQ. V was pared by 0 bases and J by 2 bases, with 12 bases between. The CDR3 loop reads CASSLVGGSTYEQYF. The CDR3 bases are TGCGCCAGCAGCTTGGTTGGGGGCTCCACCTACGAGCAGTACTTC.